The TCR beta chain described here comes from a study of CD8+ T cells in alopecia areata. Following extraction, RNA underwent reverse transcription to cDNA, which served as the sequencing template. The repertoire was sequenced with immunoSEQ multiplex PCR; TCRdb's copy has only in-frame clones and lacks some. Recorded here are about 300,000 clones, with no singletons, and the ten leading clones hold 1.2%. This clone has ten or more counts. Gene and germline names: mouse. Sorting of pooled cutaneous lymph node cells used CD4, CD8alpha, NKG2D, NKG2ACE and other markers. This receptor was identified in a C3H/HeJ mouse with alopecia areata. Mice of this strain are of MHC haplotype H2-k. Sequencing was performed on CD4+ T cells sorted from a lymph node.

The CDR3 DNA, read in part, is TGTGCTAGCAGTAGTTGGGGTGCT. Protein: CASSSWGA. The full CDR3 is CASSSWGAEQFF. This rearrangement joins TRBV17 to TRBJ2-1; possibly TRBD2 for D (5 bases). Read data end 4 residues before the CDR3 end; the end is taken from the germline J gene. Trimming pared 3 bases from V and 6 bases from J, leaving 6 bases between. This CDR3 comprises 12 residues. Per germline, CDR1 MNHDT and CDR2 YYDKIL.